This T cell receptor beta chain comes out of a study of T cell responses to AZD1222 COVID-19 vaccine. Some clones are missing from TCRdb's copy, which holds only in-frame ones; the method was immunoSEQ multiplex PCR. The data hold about 110,000 clones, with around 85% observed a single time. As concerns this clone: Antigen specificity is unknown.

Study-level points and caveats: Across spike, vaccine-associated CD4 TCRs were found, dominant at 160-218 and 743-854.

Trimming removed 7 bases from V and 2 bases from J; junction bases left unmatched: 6. CDR1 is SEHNR and CDR2 is FQNEAQ in the germline V gene (reference sequence). The CDR3 is made up of 15 amino acids. This chain joins TRBV7-9 and TRBJ2-2; 8 bases map to TRBD1. Specimen: peripheral blood, collected on day 0 of AZD1222 vaccination. This TCR was sampled from an adult in good health. The CDR3 nucleotides read TGTGCCAGCACTAGTGGGACAGGCAACACCGGGGAGCTGTTTTTT. It specifies CASTSGTGNTGELFF.